A selection of T cell receptor beta chains follows, all from one sample in a study of blood T cell repertoires in COVID-19. Measured with immunoSEQ multiplex PCR; TCRdb has only the in-frame clones, and not every one. The repertoire includes more than 350,000 clones, 85% to 90% of them detected once, and 1% sits in the top ten. Sequencing used PBMCs or T cells enriched from blood (not recorded which). The receptors derive from a man between 18 and 35 years old who had recovered from COVID-19. The CDR3 runs from the conserved cysteine through the conserved F or W. D genes are given only for firm matches.

cdr3_aa: CATSDLDRGIYNEQFF
cdr3_nt: TGTGCCACCAGTGATCTCGACAGGGGGATTTACAATGAGCAGTTCTTC
d_call: TRBD1
v_call: TRBV24-1
j_call: TRBJ2-1

cdr3_aa: CASSQEEGMGYGYTF
cdr3_nt: TGTGCCAGCAGCCAAGAGGAGGGGATGGGCTATGGCTACACCTTC
d_call: -
v_call: TRBV4-2
j_call: TRBJ1-2

cdr3_aa: CASSILAGALEQYF
cdr3_nt: TGTGCCAGTAGTATACTAGCGGGAGCGCTCGAGCAGTACTTC
d_call: TRBD2
v_call: TRBV19
j_call: TRBJ2-7

cdr3_aa: CASSSQSQGGELFF
cdr3_nt: TGTGCCAGCAGCTCCCAATCCCAGGGAGGCGAGCTGTTTTTT
d_call: -
v_call: TRBV7-3
j_call: TRBJ2-2

cdr3_aa: CASSLSLARNGANVLTF
cdr3_nt: TGCGCCAGCAGCTTGTCACTAGCTCGGAATGGGGCCAACGTCCTGACTTTC
d_call: -
v_call: TRBV5-1
j_call: TRBJ2-6

cdr3_aa: CASRERGLNTGELFF
cdr3_nt: TGTGCCAGCAGAGAGCGGGGGTTGAACACCGGGGAGCTGTTTTTT
d_call: TRBD2
v_call: TRBV13
j_call: TRBJ2-2

cdr3_aa: CASSEGQGGGFNNEQFF
cdr3_nt: TGTGCCAGCAGTGAAGGTCAAGGGGGGGGCTTCAACAATGAGCAGTTCTTC
d_call: -
v_call: TRBV2
j_call: TRBJ2-1

cdr3_aa: CASSLGQGVVAEAFF
cdr3_nt: TGTGCCAGTAGCTTGGGACAGGGGGTTGTCGCTGAAGCTTTCTTT
d_call: TRBD1
v_call: TRBV19
j_call: TRBJ1-1

cdr3_aa: CASSPHRGDNEQFF
cdr3_nt: TGTGCCAGCAGCCCCCACCGGGGGGACAATGAGCAGTTCTTC
d_call: TRBD2
v_call: TRBV11-2
j_call: TRBJ2-1

cdr3_aa: CAITPGQGRNEQFF
cdr3_nt: TGTGCCATCACTCCTGGACAGGGTAGGAATGAGCAGTTCTTC
d_call: TRBD1
v_call: TRBV10-3
j_call: TRBJ2-1